This T cell receptor beta chain was profiled in a study of neurological immune-mediated disorders. Study-wide points: HTLV-1-associated myelopathy had the most TCR clonal expansion, while multiple sclerosis had the least, a level that fell below healthy controls.

As for the cDNA, it was generated by 5'RACE with 10-nucleotide random UMIs. TCRdb re-called the 5' RACE reads through MiXCR, storing one row per CDR3 protein. This table holds roughly 48,000 distinct CDR3 sequences, roughly 13% found once. As for time point: longitudinal time-point 3. The CDR3 loop spans 15 amino acids. The V end lost 3 bases, the J end lost 9 bases, and 21 bases lay between the germline ends. This clonotype was observed at least ten times. As yet, its antigen is unknown. The clonotype originates from a male donor with HTLV-1-associated myelopathy (HAM/TSP). The specimen sequenced was PBMCs. The chain employs TRBV12-3 or TRBV12-4 and TRBJ2-7; D may be TRBD1 or TRBD2 (5 bases each). This CDR3 reads CASSLSGTGALRQYF. The CDR3 DNA is TGTGCCAGCAGTTTGTCCGGGACCGGCGCATTGAGGCAGTACTTC.